The 32 T cell receptor beta chains below were found in one sample sequenced in a study of cytomegalovirus exposure and HLA in healthy donors (dated by TCRdb to about 2017). Libraries were made using the immunoSEQ multiplex PCR assay. This is the immuneACCESS table as TCRdb keeps it, with only in-frame sequences that have V and J called. A part of the clones is gone; compared with another copy, unresolved V genes explain less than half, and the rest is unexplained. Across this sample there are under 80,000 clones, with approximately 95% seen only once. The top ten clones comprise approximately 3.3% of the sample. The sequenced sample consisted of PBMCs. The source is a woman aged 18-29 years in good health and CMV-seropositive.

The V gene is TRBV10-3, the J gene TRBJ1-1; unclear D gene. The germline V gene encodes CDR1 ENHRY and CDR2 SYGVKD. Trimming pared 11 bases from V and 1 base from J, leaving 14 bases between. The CDR3 is 13 residues long. The CDR3 protein is CALREAANTEAFF. The CDR3 DNA reads as TGTGCCCTAAGGGAGGCAGCGAACACTGAAGCTTTCTTT.

Here the CDR3 DNA reads TGTGCCAGCAGTGCCCATATGGCTCCTGGGACAGGGTATGAAAAACTGTTTTTT. Protein product: CASSAHMAPGTGYEKLFF. The V gene is TRBV6-1, the J gene TRBJ1-4, with 9 bases aligning to TRBD1. CDR3 length: 18 residues. CDR1 MNHNS and CDR2 SASEGT come from the germline V gene. Losses at the gene ends were 4 bases for V and 6 bases for J; bases not matched to a gene: 15.

As DNA, the CDR3 is TGTGCCAGCAGTTACGATCCAGGTATGAACACTGAAGCTTTCTTT. It specifies CASSYDPGMNTEAFF. This sequence joins TRBV6-5 and TRBJ1-1; no clear D. The V end was cut by 2 bases, the J end by 0 bases, with 10 bases between. This CDR3 spans 15 amino acids. The germline V gene encodes CDR1 MNHEY and CDR2 SVGAGI.

The rearrangement links TRBV29-1 to TRBJ2-1, with 8 bases lining up with TRBD1. The CDR3 loop spans 11 amino acids. V lost 6 bases, J lost 12 bases, and 7 bases stayed unmatched. In germline, CDR1 is SQVTM, CDR2 ANQGSEA. The CDR3 nucleotides are TGCAGCGTAGGGACAGGCCGTGGGCAGTTCTTC. This translates into CSVGTGRGQFF.

The rearrangement links TRBV19 to TRBJ1-1, with 8 positions matching TRBD1. V lost 5 bases to trimming and J lost 1 base; unmatched junction nucleotides: 6. The CDR3 is 15 residues long. Germline CDR1 and CDR2: LNHDA and SQIVND (reference sequence). DNA of the CDR3: TGTGCCAGTAGTGCTCGGACAGGGCCGAACACTGAAGCTTTCTTT. Amino acids: CASSARTGPNTEAFF. Complete variable domain (other parts from reference TRBV19 and TRBJ1-1): DGGITQSPKYLFRKEGQNVTLSCEQNLNHDAMYWYRQDPGQGLRLIYYSQIVNDFQKGDIAEGYSVSREKKESFPLTVTSAQKNPTAFYLCASSARTGPNTEAFFGQGTRLTVV.

This clone was detected only once. Here the CDR3 reads CASSHNRGQGQETQYF. The CDR3 nucleotides are TGTGCCAGCAGCCATAACAGGGGCCAGGGTCAAGAGACCCAGTACTTC. This rearrangement joins TRBV7-3 to TRBJ2-5, with 7 bases matching TRBD1. Germline assignment: CDR1 SGHTA and CDR2 FQGTGA. The CDR3 totals 16 residues. V gave up 5 bases and J gave up 2 bases; unmatched junction bases: 11.

The rearrangement links TRBV6-6 to TRBJ2-2; D not certain. Germline values: CDR1 MNHNY, CDR2 SVGAGI (reference sequence). CDR3 length: 15 residues. Between the trimmed V and J ends, which lost 5 bases and 0 bases, there was a span of 10 bases. DNA for the CDR3: TGTGCCAGCAGTCCCTCGAGTCCGAACACCGGGGAGCTGTTTTTT. This translates into CASSPSSPNTGELFF.

The V gene is TRBV5-8, the J gene TRBJ1-2; D gene uncertain. The V and J ends lost 0 bases and 5 bases respectively, with 14 bases between them. Looked up from germline, CDR1 is SGHTS and CDR2 is YDEGEE. This CDR3 has 15 amino acids. In DNA, the CDR3 is TGTGCCAGCAGCTTGGGACCTCCATCCGGGTATGGCTACACCTTC. As protein: CASSLGPPSGYGYTF.

The V call is TRBV5-6, the J call TRBJ1-2; D not certain. The CDR3 has 12 residues. With 0 bases removed from V and 11 bases from J, the gap between germline ends came to 11 bases. Germline loops: CDR1 SGHDT, CDR2 YYEEEE. The CDR3: CASSLATRGYTF. Written as DNA, the CDR3 is TGTGCCAGCAGCTTGGCCACACGAGGTTACACCTTC.

The V call is TRBV19, the J call TRBJ1-5; the D gene is possibly TRBD1 (6 bases). Trimming took 5 bases from V and 3 from J, leaving 14 bases between them. Germline loops: CDR1 LNHDA, CDR2 SQIVND (reference sequence). The CDR3 covers 15 residues. The DNA for the CDR3 is TGTGCCAGTAGTCTTGACACAGGGTACAATCAGCCCCAGCATTTT. Encoded protein: CASSLDTGYNQPQHF. The full variable domain, with the rest looked up from reference TRBV19 and TRBJ1-5, is DGGITQSPKYLFRKEGQNVTLSCEQNLNHDAMYWYRQDPGQGLRLIYYSQIVNDFQKGDIAEGYSVSREKKESFPLTVTSAQKNPTAFYLCASSLDTGYNQPQHFGDGTRLSIL.

The chain is built from TRBV7-2 and TRBJ2-5, with D possibly matching TRBD1 (6 bases). From germline, CDR1 is SGHTA and CDR2 FQGNSA. This CDR3 contains 14 residues. Trimming took 6 bases from V and 1 from J, leaving 12 bases between them. The CDR3 reads CASSQGQIQETQYF. CDR3 bases: TGTGCCAGCAGTCAAGGACAGATCCAAGAGACCCAGTACTTC.

The chain recombines TRBV18 with TRBJ1-2; 7 nucleotides agree with TRBD1. This CDR3 region has 14 residues. Germline V gene lookup returns CDR1 KGHSH and CDR2 LQKENI. V shed 2 bases, J shed 11 bases, and the junction held 11 bases outside the gene matches. CDR3 DNA: TGTGCCAGCTCACCAACGGTAGGGACAGAGGGGTACACCTTC. Translation: CASSPTVGTEGYTF.

The table lists this clone with a count of one. The genes are TRBV28 and TRBJ2-6; D not resolved. Between the trimmed V and J ends, which lost 4 bases and 0 bases, there was a span of 7 bases. CDR1 and CDR2 (germline): MDHEN, SYDVKM. The CDR3 has 15 amino acids. The CDR3 nucleotides are TGTGCCAGCAGTTGGGCCCACTCTGGGGCCAACGTCCTGACTTTC. It is translated as CASSWAHSGANVLTF.

The J gene is TRBJ2-1, the V gene TRBV5-6; 7 bases agree with TRBD1. With 4 bases clipped from V and 4 bases from J, the junction kept 2 bases outside the gene matches. From germline, CDR1 is SGHDT and CDR2 YYEEEE. The CDR3 runs 13 residues. CDR3: CASSGTAYNEQFF. In DNA, the CDR3 is TGTGCCAGCAGCGGGACAGCTTACAATGAGCAGTTCTTC.

V is TRBV28 and J is TRBJ2-1, with TRBD2 identical over 12 bases. This CDR3 contains 14 residues. CDR1 and CDR2 (germline): MDHEN, SYDVKM. The V gene end was trimmed by 10 bases and the J gene end by 6 bases; junction bases not matched to a gene: 7. In DNA, the CDR3 is TGTGCCATTCGACTAGCGGGAGACATCAATGAGCAGTTCTTC. Translation gives CAIRLAGDINEQFF.

The J gene is TRBJ2-5, the V gene TRBV6-1; D possibly corresponds to TRBD1 (5 bases). The assigned J gene may be wrong: the sequence end matches TRBJ2-7 better. This CDR3 contains 12 residues. Per germline, CDR1 MNHNS and CDR2 SASEGT. For the CDR3, the DNA is TGTGCCAGCAGTCAGACAGCCTACGAGCAGTACTTC. Amino acid sequence: CASSQTAYEQYF.

The chain links TRBV5-1 to TRBJ1-5; TRBD1 is a possible D gene (5 bases). The CDR3 extends over 14 amino acids. Trimming took 0 bases from V and 4 from J, leaving 8 bases between them. CDR1 SGHRS and CDR2 YFSETQ come from the germline V gene. The CDR3: CASSLAGGNQPQHF. For the CDR3, the DNA is TGCGCCAGCAGCTTGGCGGGGGGGAATCAGCCCCAGCATTTT.

The V and J genes are TRBV7-9 and TRBJ1-1; D gene unclear. Trimming cost V 2 bases and J 1 base, with 8 bases left between them. Germline CDR1 is SEHNR and CDR2 is FQNEAQ (reference sequence). This CDR3 is built from 14 residues. The CDR3 nucleotides are TGTGCCAGCAGCTTATTAACAAGGAACACTGAAGCTTTCTTT. Protein: CASSLLTRNTEAFF.

This rearrangement joins TRBV25-1 to TRBJ2-1, with 11 bases identical to TRBD2. With V trimmed by 4 bases and J by 6 bases, 5 bases remained unmatched. From germline, CDR1 is MGHDK and CDR2 SYGVNS. CDR3 length: 15 amino acids. The CDR3 here is CASSVVSGGANEQFF. CDR3 sequence (DNA): TGTGCCAGCAGTGTCGTTAGCGGGGGGGCCAATGAGCAGTTCTTC. Variable domain in full (rest from reference TRBV25-1 and TRBJ2-1): EADIYQTPRYLVIGTGKKITLECSQTMGHDKMYWYQQDPGMELHLIHYSYGVNSTEKGDLSSESTVSRIRTEHFPLTLESARPSHTSQYLCASSVVSGGANEQFFGPGTRLTVL.

This clone was recorded only once. The rearrangement links TRBV28 to TRBJ1-3; D is perhaps TRBD1 (5 bases). CDR1 is MDHEN and CDR2 is SYDVKM in the germline V gene. V was trimmed by 2 bases and J by 0 bases, leaving 8 bases between them. The CDR3 is 15 amino acids. DNA of the CDR3: TGTGCCAGCAGTTTACTAAGGGGCTCTGGAAACACCATATATTTT. Its protein is CASSLLRGSGNTIYF.

The J gene is TRBJ2-7, the V gene TRBV7-2, with a possible D match to TRBD1 (6 bases). The CDR3 sequence is 15 residues long. V lost 3 bases, J lost 9 bases, and 21 bases lay in between. The germline V gene encodes CDR1 SGHTA and CDR2 FQGNSA. The CDR3 DNA is TGTGCCAGCAGCTTGGACAGAGACTTTCCGTGGTGGCAGTACTTC. Its translation is CASSLDRDFPWWQYF.

The chain recombines TRBV5-4 with TRBJ2-1; 8 nucleotides agree with TRBD1. The CDR3 consists of 15 residues. Germline assignment: CDR1 SGHNT and CDR2 YYREEE (reference sequence). V was pared by 7 bases and J by 3 bases, with 9 bases of the junction left unmatched. The CDR3 loop is CASLNSGTGYNEQFF. CDR3 DNA sequence: TGTGCCAGCCTCAACTCAGGGACAGGCTACAATGAGCAGTTCTTC.

The gene calls are TRBV5-5 and TRBJ2-7; TRBD1 agrees at 11 bases. Germline V gene sequence: CDR1 SGHKS, CDR2 YYEKEE (reference sequence). The V gene end was trimmed by 0 bases and the J gene end by 4 bases; junction bases not matched to a gene: 3. This CDR3 region has 15 residues. CDR3 nucleotides: TGTGCCAGCAGCTTGGCGGGGACAGGGGGTTACGAGCAGTACTTC. It is translated as CASSLAGTGGYEQYF.

The chain links TRBV9 to TRBJ1-1, with no clear D. The germline V and J ends were trimmed by 0 bases and 1 base, with 7 bases remaining between them. The CDR3 loop spans 14 amino acids. Germline loops: CDR1 SGDLS, CDR2 YYNGEE. CDR3: CASSVVAENTEAFF. The CDR3 bases are TGTGCCAGCAGCGTAGTGGCAGAGAACACTGAAGCTTTCTTT.

The genes are TRBV15 and TRBJ2-7; possibly TRBD1 for D (5 bases). CDR3 length: 15 residues. Trimming stripped 5 bases from V and 2 bases from J, with 16 bases between. The germline CDR1 and CDR2 sequences are LNHNV and YYDKDF (reference sequence). The CDR3 sequence: CATSPAPQGAYEQYF. CDR3 nucleotide sequence: TGTGCCACCAGCCCTGCCCCCCAGGGTGCCTACGAGCAGTACTTC.

V gene TRBV7-9 combines with J gene TRBJ2-5; 7 nucleotides agree with TRBD1. Germline V gene sequence: CDR1 SEHNR, CDR2 FQNEAQ (reference sequence). This CDR3 comprises 15 residues. Trimming removed 3 bases from V and 4 bases from J; junction bases left unmatched: 8. CDR3 amino acids: CASSFGDRDRETQYF. The DNA for the CDR3 is TGTGCCAGCAGCTTTGGCGACAGGGATCGAGAGACCCAGTACTTC.

The genes are TRBV5-1 and TRBJ1-4, with D perhaps TRBD1 (5 bases). The length of the CDR3 is 16 residues. The germline V and J ends were trimmed by 2 bases and 4 bases, with 15 bases remaining between them. Germline loops: CDR1 SGHRS, CDR2 YFSETQ. CDR3 residues: CASSLGAGQFNEKLFF. The CDR3 DNA follows: TGCGCCAGCAGCTTAGGGGCAGGGCAATTTAATGAAAAACTGTTTTTT.

The J gene is TRBJ1-5, the V gene TRBV11-2, with TRBD1 matching 10 bases. Trimming cost V 5 bases and J 3 bases; bases outside gene matches: 7. Germline values: CDR1 SGHAT, CDR2 FQNNGV. This CDR3 region has 16 residues. This CDR3 reads CASSQQGQGNNQPQHF. CDR3 bases: TGTGCCAGCAGCCAACAGGGACAGGGGAACAATCAGCCCCAGCATTTT.

This clone was seen only once. The chain carries TRBV4-3 and TRBJ2-7; 9 bases line up with TRBD2. Unmatched junction bases numbered 5, after V lost 3 bases and J lost 2 bases. The CDR3 length is 15 residues. Germline-derived CDR1 and CDR2 are LGHNA and YSLEER. CDR3 amino acids: CASSHEAGGAYEQYF. CDR3 in DNA: TGCGCCAGCAGCCACGAAGCGGGGGGCGCCTACGAGCAGTACTTC.

This sequence joins TRBV7-3 and TRBJ2-3, with D perhaps matching TRBD1 (5 bases). Per germline, CDR1 SGHTA and CDR2 FQGTGA. The V gene lost 5 bases and the J gene lost 1 base, with 10 bases spanning the gap. This CDR3 region has 14 residues. Written as DNA, the CDR3 is TGTGCCAGCAGCCCCAGGGCGGGCACAGATACGCAGTATTTT. It specifies CASSPRAGTDTQYF.

The genes are TRBV15 and TRBJ2-3; D is unresolved. Germline values: CDR1 LNHNV, CDR2 YYDKDF (reference sequence). The CDR3 sequence is 15 residues long. The V gene lost 0 bases and the J gene lost 6 bases, with 13 bases spanning the gap. The DNA of the CDR3 is TGTGCCACCAGCAGAGATCCAGGCAGGCCCGATACGCAGTATTTT. The encoded protein is CATSRDPGRPDTQYF.

This chain uses TRBV4-1 with TRBJ1-1; D is ambiguous. The CDR3 is 14 amino acids. V lost 2 bases, J lost 4 bases, and 11 bases lay in between. Germline V gives CDR1 MGHRA, CDR2 YSYEKL. CDR3 in amino acids: CASSQLVEGTEAFF. The CDR3 DNA reads TGCGCCAGCAGCCAACTAGTGGAGGGCACTGAAGCTTTCTTT.